This T cell receptor (beta chain) appears in the sequencing data of a study of T cell responses to AZD1222 COVID-19 vaccine. General study findings and limits: At baseline, just a handful of AZD1222 recipients tested seropositive. It should be noted that donors were predominantly white British and more often female, and clonal diversity was possibly underestimated. The breadth and depth of Spike-specific TCRs increased once two AZD1222 doses had been given.

Profiling relied on immunoSEQ multiplex PCR, and the TCRdb table lists in-frame clones only, not all of them. The table has approximately 110,000 clones, about nine tenths seen once. As concerns this clone: Its matching antigen is unknown.

Germline-derived CDR1 and CDR2 are SSHAT and FNYEAQ (reference sequence). V gave up 4 bases and J gave up 9 bases, with 13 bases separating them. This CDR3 is built from 13 residues. This chain links TRBV7-7 with TRBJ1-5, with no clear D. The clonotype comes from an adult in good health. Specimen: peripheral blood, collected on day 0 of AZD1222 vaccination. This chain's CDR3 is CASSSYPTTPQHF. In DNA form, the CDR3 reads TGTGCCAGCAGCTCCTACCCGACCACGCCCCAGCATTTT.